This passage covers 14 T cell receptor beta chains from one sample sequenced in a study of cytomegalovirus exposure and HLA in healthy donors (TCRdb year 2017). Library preparation was by the immunoSEQ multiplex PCR assay. For the multiplex PCR, a mixture combining 60 forward primers for TCR Vbeta segments and 13 reverse primers for TCR Jbeta segments was used. As stored in TCRdb, this immuneACCESS dataset retains in-frame rearrangements with V and J assigned. A fraction of the clones does not appear; measured against another copy, unresolved V genes explain less than half of the discrepancy, and the remainder lacks a known reason. For this sample the table gives 170,000 or so clones, of which about 80% were detected only once. The top ten clones comprise about 3.8% of the sample. Sequenced: PBMCs. These receptors all stem from an older woman in good health and CMV-seropositive.

This chain uses TRBV6-1 with TRBJ1-6; D perhaps matches TRBD1 (5 bases). The CDR3 length is 14 residues. V was cut by 1 base and J by 9 bases, with 10 bases left in between. Looked up from germline, CDR1 is MNHNS and CDR2 is SASEGT. CDR3 coding DNA: TGTGCCAGCAGTGAAGGGTTCGGGGGTTCACCCCTCCACTTT. Translation: CASSEGFGGSPLHF.

The genes are TRBV4-2 and TRBJ1-1; D uncertain. The CDR3 consists of 13 residues. Per germline, CDR1 LGHNA and CDR2 YNFKEQ. V lost 4 bases to trimming and J lost 1 base, with 7 bases between them. CDR3 coding DNA: TGTGCCAGCAGCCCCCCCCAGAACACTGAAGCTTTCTTT. It yields the protein CASSPPQNTEAFF.

The chain is built from TRBV28 and TRBJ1-2; D unclear. Looked up from germline, CDR1 is MDHEN and CDR2 is SYDVKM. Between the trimmed V and J ends, which lost 7 bases and 4 bases, there was a span of 19 bases. CDR3 length: 15 amino acids. The CDR3 spells CASTVHTAGFYGYTF. CDR3 nucleotide sequence: TGTGCCAGCACAGTTCATACAGCAGGATTCTATGGCTACACCTTC.

The rearrangement joins TRBV27 to TRBJ2-2, with a possible D match to TRBD1 (5 bases). Looked up from germline, CDR1 is MNHEY and CDR2 is SMNVEV (reference sequence). Deletions cut 4 bases from V and 3 bases from J, with 9 bases between. The CDR3 loop spans 14 amino acids. DNA of the CDR3: TGTGCCAGCAGTTCCGACAGATACACCGGGGAGCTGTTTTTT. Its protein product is CASSSDRYTGELFF.

CDR3 DNA sequence: TGTGCCAGTAGTCCCCAGGTAAATCAGCCCCAGCATTTT. Translated: CASSPQVNQPQHF. V gene TRBV19 combines with J gene TRBJ1-5; no firm D call. The CDR3 sequence is 13 residues long. Germline V gene sequence: CDR1 LNHDA, CDR2 SQIVND (reference sequence). V gave up 5 bases and J gave up 4 bases, with 9 bases separating them.

V usage is TRBV6-5 and J usage is TRBJ1-3; D is ambiguous. V lost 0 bases and J 2 bases, leaving 8 bases between the germline ends. Germline V gene sequence: CDR1 MNHEY, CDR2 SVGAGI. The CDR3 is 15 amino acids. The CDR3 reads CASSYSVGAGNTIYF. The CDR3 region has the DNA TGTGCCAGCAGTTACTCGGTGGGAGCTGGAAACACCATATATTTT.

The chain has TRBV7-8 and TRBJ2-1, with TRBD2 matching over 10 bases. Per the germline V gene, CDR1 is SGHVS and CDR2 is FQNEAQ. J gave up 0 bases and V 5 bases, and 13 bases lay outside the gene matches. The CDR3 has 19 amino acids. CDR3: CASSARLAGRMGSYNEQFF. CDR3 nucleotides: TGTGCCAGCAGCGCCCGACTAGCGGGTCGGATGGGCTCCTACAATGAGCAGTTCTTC.

This clone was detected only a few times. The CDR3: CAWNRRTGELFF. CDR3 nucleotides: TGTGCCTGGAATAGGAGAACCGGGGAGCTGTTTTTT. J is TRBJ2-2 and V is TRBV30; D is unclear. Deletions cut 4 bases from V and 5 bases from J, with 8 bases between. This CDR3 is 12 amino acids long. The germline V gene encodes CDR1 GTSNPN and CDR2 SVGIG (reference sequence).

The chain links TRBV28 to TRBJ2-7, with TRBD1 matching 10 bases. The V gene's germline CDR1 is MDHEN and CDR2 SYDVKM. V shed 9 bases and J 6 bases; nucleotides not matched to a gene: 14. The length of the CDR3 is 15 residues. CDR3 nucleotides: TGTGCCAGTCGGAGTAGCGGGACAGGGGCACTCGAGCAGTACTTC. This sequence encodes CASRSSGTGALEQYF.

This clone has only a few counts. The rearrangement joins TRBV29-1 to TRBJ1-2; weak D call: TRBD1 (5 bases). Germline V lookup: CDR1 SQVTM, CDR2 ANQGSEA. V gave up 4 bases and J gave up 3 bases, with 15 bases separating them. This CDR3 has 14 residues. The CDR3 protein is CSVGGDGGYYGYTF. The CDR3 DNA follows: TGCAGCGTTGGTGGGGATGGGGGGTACTATGGCTACACCTTC. Drawing the rest from reference TRBV29-1 and TRBJ1-2, the complete variable domain is SAVISQKPSRDICQRGTSLTIQCQVDSQVTMMFWYRQQPGQSLTLIATANQGSEATYESGFVIDKFPISRPNLTFSTLTVSNMSPEDSSIYLCSVGGDGGYYGYTFGSGTRLTVV.

This clone was observed a few times. The chain has TRBV25-1 and TRBJ2-7, with D maybe TRBD2 (6 bases). The CDR3 length is 16 residues. The V and J ends lost 0 bases and 1 base respectively, with 13 bases between them. The germline gives CDR1 MGHDK, CDR2 SYGVNS. CDR3 nucleotide sequence: TGTGCCAGCAGTGAATATCCGGTTGGGGGGTCCTACGAGCAGTACTTC. As protein: CASSEYPVGGSYEQYF.

J is TRBJ2-6 and V is TRBV6-5; TRBD1 might be the D (5 bases). Germline-derived CDR1 and CDR2 are MNHEY and SVGAGI. Trimming removed 0 bases at V and 1 base at J, with 7 bases between. CDR3 length: 16 residues. CDR3 sequence (DNA): TGTGCCAGCAGTTACTCGACAGCGTCTGGGGCCAACGTCCTGACTTTC. Amino acids: CASSYSTASGANVLTF.

J is TRBJ1-1 and V is TRBV15; 9 bases line up with TRBD1. V was clipped by 3 bases and J by 4 bases; unmatched bases: 0. The CDR3 runs 13 residues. Germline V gene lookup returns CDR1 LNHNV and CDR2 YYDKDF (reference sequence). As DNA, the CDR3 is TGTGCCACCAGCAGGGGACAGGGCACTGAAGCTTTCTTT. It specifies CATSRGQGTEAFF.

This clone was observed a handful of times. J is TRBJ2-5 and V is TRBV2; D remains unclear. The end of the DNA is better explained by TRBJ2-7, so the J call may be wrong. Germline-derived CDR1 and CDR2 are SNHLY and FYNNEI. CDR3 size: 14 residues. CDR3 region: CASFSPGGTDEQYF. The CDR3 DNA is TGTGCCAGCTTTAGCCCCGGCGGCACCGACGAGCAGTACTTC.